Described below is a single T cell receptor (beta chain) sequence and its context. Its specificity is not known. One end of the junction varies from germline; a read error may be responsible. This PCR relied on a set of 60 Vbeta primers and 13 Jbeta primers. Measured with immunoSEQ multiplex PCR; TCRdb has only the in-frame clones, and not every one. The table records more than 85,000 clones, around 63% of them present only once. This CDR3 has 14 amino acids. Germline V lookup: CDR1 SGHRS, CDR2 YFSETQ. The data stem from a study of cytomegalovirus exposure and HLA in healthy donors. Whole-study findings and limits: Both high specificity and high sensitivity reportedly marked the classifier's diagnosis of cytomegalovirus status. Later analysis identified several of the most significant clusters that appeared linked to common viral pathogens. Later work found that TCR association rates differed between HLA loci; DRB1 had the most and HLA-C the fewest.

What was sequenced was PBMCs. The clonotype originates from a man aged 25-45 years in good health and CMV-seronegative. The V gene is TRBV5-1, the J gene TRBJ1-1, with D unresolved. The CDR3 protein is CASSLDGVKTEAFF. CDR3 DNA: TGCGCCAGCAGCCTGGACGGGGTGAAGACTGAAGCTTTCTTT.